These T cell receptor beta chains were read from a single sample in a study of response to subunit inactivated influenza vaccine. Using its own MiXCR run on the RT-PCR reads, TCRdb lists one record per CDR3 protein. The sample yields around 200,000 distinct CDR3 sequences, 9.2% seen once. Here the sequenced sample was non-naive T cells sorted from PBMCs, taken on the day of vaccination. The receptors come from a man between 45 and 60 years old who received an inactivated influenza vaccine. Both conserved end residues are part of each CDR3. The order of the fields is D gene, V gene, clone size, J gene, CDR3 protein, CDR3 DNA. The D gene is left open where the match is weak. The listing skips clone size in some rows; elsewhere it reads once, few, many or a size class.

TRBD1	TRBV12-5	few	TRBJ2-7	CASGLELQGTAISYEQYF	TGTGCTAGTGGTTTGGAACTCCAGGGGACAGCCATCTCCTACGAGCAGTACTTC
TRBD2	TRBV30	few	TRBJ2-5	CAWRTTGLAVAGTQYF	TGTGCCTGGAGGACCACGGGACTAGCGGTGGCGGGGACCCAGTACTTC
-	TRBV4-3	-	TRBJ1-2	CASSRQGTYGYTF	TGCGCCAGCAGCCGCCAGGGTACCTATGGCTACACCTTC
-	TRBV6-2/TRBV6-3	-	TRBJ1-2	CASSYSLGAGYGYTF	TGTGCCAGCAGTTACTCGCTGGGGGCGGGCTATGGCTACACCTTC
TRBD1	TRBV6-1	-	TRBJ2-7	CASSVWDRGGEQYF	TGTGCCAGCAGTGTCTGGGACAGGGGAGGCGAGCAGTACTTC
TRBD2	TRBV6-5	-	TRBJ2-1	CASSFSGISYNEQFF	TGTGCCAGCAGTTTTAGCGGGATCTCCTACAATGAGCAGTTCTTC
TRBD1	TRBV4-1	many	TRBJ1-2	CASSQDRGRGYGYTF	TGCGCCAGCAGCCAAGACAGGGGGCGAGGGTATGGCTACACCTTC
TRBD1	TRBV18	few	TRBJ1-5	CASSRGQENNQPQHF	TGTGCCAGCTCACGGGGACAGGAGAATAATCAGCCCCAGCATTTT
-	TRBV4-1	many	TRBJ1-1	CASSQVFPGNTEAFF	TGCGCCAGCAGCCAAGTTTTCCCAGGGAACACTGAAGCTTTCTTT
TRBD1	TRBV7-2	many	TRBJ2-2	CASSATGTVNTGELFF	TGTGCCAGCAGCGCCACCGGGACAGTGAACACCGGGGAGCTGTTTTTT
-	TRBV29-1	few	TRBJ2-1	CSVEFMSLAANNEQFF	TGCAGCGTTGAATTTATGTCCCTAGCAGCTAACAATGAGCAGTTCTTC
TRBD2	TRBV28	many	TRBJ2-1	CASSIGLAGDWGNEQFF	TGTGCCAGCAGTATAGGACTAGCGGGAGACTGGGGTAATGAGCAGTTCTTC
TRBD1	TRBV5-1	-	TRBJ2-7	CAGSLAGTGTYEQYF	TGCGCCGGCAGCTTGGCCGGGACAGGTACCTACGAGCAGTACTTC
TRBD2	TRBV11-2	few	TRBJ2-5	CASSLGTSALQETQYF	TGTGCCAGCAGCCTCGGGACTAGCGCCCTCCAAGAGACCCAGTACTTC
-	TRBV7-8	many	TRBJ1-3	CASGFSLGGNTIYF	TGTGCCAGCGGTTTTTCTCTTGGTGGAAACACCATATATTTT
-	TRBV6-2/TRBV6-3	few	TRBJ2-7	CASKIAQNLPYEQYF	TGTGCCAGCAAGATTGCCCAGAACTTACCCTACGAGCAGTACTTC
-	TRBV5-1	few	TRBJ2-1	CASSLGGSHNEQFF	TGCGCCAGCAGCTTGGGGGGGTCCCACAATGAGCAGTTCTTC